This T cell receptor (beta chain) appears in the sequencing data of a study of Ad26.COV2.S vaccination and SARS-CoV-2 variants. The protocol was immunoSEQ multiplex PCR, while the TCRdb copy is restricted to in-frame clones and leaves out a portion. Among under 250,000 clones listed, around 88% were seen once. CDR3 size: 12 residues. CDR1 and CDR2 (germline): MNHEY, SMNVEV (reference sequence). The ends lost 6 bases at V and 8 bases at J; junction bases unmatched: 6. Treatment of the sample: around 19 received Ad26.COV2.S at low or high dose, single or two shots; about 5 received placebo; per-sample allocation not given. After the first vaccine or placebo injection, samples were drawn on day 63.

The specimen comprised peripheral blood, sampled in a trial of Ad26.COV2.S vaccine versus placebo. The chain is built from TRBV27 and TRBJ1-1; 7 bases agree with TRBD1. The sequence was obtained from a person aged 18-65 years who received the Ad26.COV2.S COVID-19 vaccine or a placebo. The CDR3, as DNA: TGTGCCAGCAGAACGGGACAGATAGAAGCTTTCTTT. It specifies CASRTGQIEAFF.